This T cell receptor (beta chain) was documented in a study of early T cells in non-severe SARS-CoV-2 infection (dated by TCRdb to about 2021). About the study as a whole: TCR sequencing used bulk RNA from unsorted whole blood, so alpha and beta chains could not be paired.

V loses 4 bases of germline sequence and J loses 5 bases, and the interval between the two ends is 6 bases. Based on the germline V gene, the CDR1 and CDR2 sequences are SQVTM and ANQGSEA. Counted from cysteine to phenylalanine, this CDR3 has 10 amino acids. Only CDR3 DNA remains: 30 bases, in frame from the first base. Library preparation was by 5' RACE. The sequencer was a NextSeq 500. The TCR library protocol attached unique molecular identifiers to individual cDNA molecules to correct for sequencing error and PCR bias. Both TCR alpha and beta chains were sequenced, and tight co-correlation was observed between alpha and beta sequence abundances in each sample. As for how the authors treated the data: Decombinator V4 was used to annotate TCR sequences for V gene, J gene and CDR3. Expanded TCRs were defined as changing significantly between any two time points under a Poisson model with p below 0.0001. TCR abundances were normalised to the total number of TCRs sequenced per sample and expressed as counts per million. MAIT TCRs were defined by TRAV1-2 paired with TRAJ12, TRAJ20 or TRAJ33, and iNKT TCRs by TRAV10 paired with TRAJ18. VDJdb, accessed 1 November 2021, was searched for CMV, EBV and SARS-CoV-2 annotated TCRs, excluding TCRs annotated for multiple antigens. Using fastp trimming at Q25 and MiXCR clonotype assembly, TCRdb reanalyzed the public sequencing data and kept in-frame beta chains. One record per CDR3 amino acid sequence lists the most common genes and DNA. The V and J calls come from TCRdb's annotation, not from the publication. The sample includes about 67,000 distinct CDR3 sequences, with over 8% observed a single time. The ten largest clones take up roughly a sixth of the sample.

This clonotype was picked up a small number of times. Its antigen is currently not known. It has no much larger one-base neighbor in the sample; base qualities were not kept. What the study reported, not specific to this receptor: VDJdb matching was skewed toward anti-spike CD8 responses and likely underestimated virus-specific expansions, missing private and CD4 specificities.

A case-control design nested within a healthcare worker cohort in London, UK, was used, with weekly nasopharyngeal swab PCR tests and blood sampling performed. Healthcare workers were recruited during the week of the UK lockdown, between 23 and 31 March 2020, and followed weekly for up to about 15 weeks. The TCR was taken from an adult who was a healthcare worker with PCR-confirmed SARS-CoV-2 infection or an uninfected control (not recorded which). The chain is encoded by TRBV29-1 joined to TRBJ2-7; the D gene is not confidently resolved. The specimen comprised whole blood, sampled at baseline. In nucleotide form, the sequence is TGCAGCGTTGCCTCTGACGAGCAGTACTTC. Translated, it gives CSVASDEQYF.